These 5 T cell receptor beta chains were sequenced from one sample in a study of blood T cell repertoires in COVID-19. Data came from immunoSEQ multiplex PCR; TCRdb stores just in-frame clones and leaves some out. The sample consists of about 120,000 clones, around 84% of them appearing once. Sequenced: peripheral blood. The receptors were gathered from a human donor in a cohort sampled during active COVID-19.

This chain connects TRBV5-1 to TRBJ2-3; a weak D match, TRBD2 (7 bases). The germline V and J ends were trimmed by 3 bases and 3 bases, with 14 bases remaining between them. Germline V CDR1 and CDR2: SGHRS, YFSETQ. The CDR3 sequence is 15 residues long. The CDR3 protein is CASSWSGGLTDTQYF. For the CDR3, the DNA is TGCGCCAGCAGCTGGTCCGGGGGGCTAACAGATACGCAGTATTTT. The variable domain in full, completed from reference TRBV5-1 and TRBJ2-3, reads KAGVTQTPRYLIKTRGQQVTLSCSPISGHRSVSWYQQTPGQGLQFLFEYFSETQRNKGNFPGRFSGRQFSNSRSEMNVSTLELGDSALYLCASSWSGGLTDTQYFGPGTRLTVL.

This chain connects TRBV27 to TRBJ1-2; tentatively, D is TRBD1 (6 bases). Trimming stripped 7 bases from V and 6 bases from J, with 18 bases between. The V gene's germline CDR1 is MNHEY and CDR2 SMNVEV (reference sequence). The CDR3 loop spans 14 amino acids. DNA of the CDR3: TGTGCCAGCAAATCGGGGGGGGCTGGGGATGGCTACACCTTC. Translation: CASKSGGAGDGYTF.

V is TRBV20-1 and J is TRBJ2-1, with 12 bases aligning to TRBD2. This CDR3 spans 15 amino acids. J was trimmed by 2 bases and V by 3 bases; bases with no gene match: 2. Germline CDR1 and CDR2: DFQATT and SNEGSKA (reference sequence). The CDR3 loop is CSASGLAGTYNEQFF. For the CDR3, the DNA is TGCAGTGCTAGTGGACTAGCGGGGACCTACAATGAGCAGTTCTTC.

The chain uses TRBV12-5 and TRBJ2-1, with 12 bases lining up with TRBD2. The germline V gene encodes CDR1 LGHNT and CDR2 FRNRAP. The CDR3 covers 19 residues. V lost 4 bases, J lost 6 bases, and 16 bases stayed unmatched. CDR3 sequence: CASGSRPPLAGGPVNEQFF. CDR3 DNA sequence: TGTGCTAGTGGTTCCCGCCCCCCTCTAGCGGGGGGGCCGGTCAATGAGCAGTTCTTC.

The V and J genes are TRBV6-1 and TRBJ1-1, with TRBD1 identical over 8 bases. CDR3 size: 15 residues. CDR1 MNHNS and CDR2 SASEGT come from the germline V gene. J was trimmed by 2 bases and V by 3 bases; bases with no gene match: 5. CDR3: CASSDTGGSNTEAFF. CDR3 DNA sequence: TGTGCCAGCAGTGACACAGGGGGATCAAACACTGAAGCTTTCTTT.